The present T cell receptor (beta chain) was sequenced within a study of T-cell reconstitution after alpha-beta-depleted transplantation in children. The TCRbeta library was prepared with unique molecular identifiers. TCRdb ran MiXCR on the PCR reads and lists one entry per CDR3 protein. Found here are approximately 490,000 distinct CDR3 sequences, over 9.5% of them singletons; the top ten hold roughly 2.1%. This clonotype was found a few times. What it binds is unknown. Notes on the study in general: It was newly produced T cells that mostly accounted for T-cell counts and diversity one year after transplant. Some patients owed their high day-60 TCRbeta diversity to surviving recipient T cells and thymic progenitors.

The receptor's source is a child younger than 10 with inherited bone marrow failure, due to receive a stem cell transplant. The sample consisted of PBMCs, taken before TCRalphabeta/CD19-depleted stem cell transplant.

This CDR3 reads CASRPTSTVRWYF. In nucleotides, the CDR3 is TGTGCCAGCAGACCGACTAGTACGGTGAGGTGGTACTTC. This chain joins TRBV12-3 or TRBV12-4 and TRBJ2-7, with D perhaps matching TRBD2 (6 bases). V was trimmed by 6 bases and J by 12 bases, leaving 21 bases between them. This CDR3 region has 13 residues.